A single sample gave rise to the 26 T cell receptor beta chains below, sequenced in a study of PD-1 blockade in mismatch repair-deficient tumors. Assay used: immunoSEQ multiplex PCR; TCRdb lists only in-frame clones, some missing. The sample contains about 51,000 clones, roughly 80% of which appear only once. The source material was peripheral blood, sampled approximately 18 weeks after starting pembrolizumab. The receptors here all came from an adult with mismatch repair-deficient cancer.

This rearrangement joins TRBV5-5 to TRBJ2-7, with D unresolved. The CDR3 spans 11 residues. V lost 0 bases to trimming and J lost 7 bases, with 5 bases between them. Looked up from germline, CDR1 is SGHKS and CDR2 is YYEKEE (reference sequence). CDR3 sequence: CASSLAREQYF. The CDR3 DNA reads TGTGCCAGCAGCTTGGCCAGGGAGCAGTACTTC.

This rearrangement joins TRBV11-3 to TRBJ2-4; 8 bases are shared with TRBD1. From germline, CDR1 is SGHNT and CDR2 YENEEA. V lost 1 base and J lost 1; bases outside the gene matches: 6. The CDR3 spans 17 residues. The CDR3 DNA reads TGTGCCAGCAGCTTAGGCGGTACAGGGGGGGCCAAAAACATTCAGTACTTC. The encoded protein is CASSLGGTGGAKNIQYF. Combining the CDR3 with reference TRBV11-3 and TRBJ2-4 gives the whole variable domain EAGVVQSPRYKIIEKKQPVAFWCNPISGHNTLYWYLQNLGQGPELLIRYENEEAVDDSQLPKDRFSAERLKGVDSTLKIQPAELGDSAVYLCASSLGGTGGAKNIQYFGAGTRLSVL.

This clone was picked up one time. This rearrangement joins TRBV7-9 to TRBJ1-4; D ambiguous. The CDR3 has 15 amino acids. The V gene's germline CDR1 is SEHNR and CDR2 FQNEAQ (reference sequence). The V end was cut by 1 base, the J end by 8 bases, with 14 bases between. CDR3 nucleotide sequence: TGTGCCAGCAGCTTAGTAGGTCGGGCCGGCGAAAAACTGTTTTTT. Its protein is CASSLVGRAGEKLFF.

V and J are TRBV4-2 and TRBJ1-1, with D unclear. V dropped 4 bases and J dropped 1 base, with 10 bases sitting between them. The V gene's germline CDR1 is LGHNA and CDR2 YNFKEQ. The CDR3 runs 14 residues. CDR3 DNA: TGTGCCAGCAGCCCGGGAGGTGGGAACACTGAAGCTTTCTTT. It specifies CASSPGGGNTEAFF.

The chain carries TRBV7-2 and TRBJ2-7, with D maybe TRBD1 (5 bases). V lost 4 bases and J lost 7, with 11 bases in between. Germline assignment: CDR1 SGHTA and CDR2 FQGNSA. The CDR3 is 12 residues long. This CDR3 reads CASSSGLGEQYF. The CDR3 DNA reads TGTGCCAGCAGCTCAGGGCTTGGGGAGCAGTACTTC.

This chain links TRBV6-1 with TRBJ1-4; D is perhaps TRBD1 (6 bases). Per the germline V gene, CDR1 is MNHNS and CDR2 is SASEGT. The CDR3 has 13 amino acids. Trimming removed 7 bases from V and 3 bases from J, with 9 bases in between. The CDR3 DNA is TGTGCCAGCAACAGGGCTCCTAATGAAAAACTGTTTTTT. It translates to CASNRAPNEKLFF.

J is TRBJ2-7 and V is TRBV9, with 7 bases fitting TRBD1. Germline V gene sequence: CDR1 SGDLS, CDR2 YYNGEE. The CDR3 covers 14 residues. Trimming removed 4 bases from V and 2 bases from J; junction bases left unmatched: 6. CDR3 nucleotide sequence: TGTGCCAGCAGCCGTAATACAGGGGCCTACGAGCAGTACTTC. It codes for CASSRNTGAYEQYF.

V gene TRBV7-9 combines with J gene TRBJ1-1; D unresolved. Trimming pared 4 bases from V and 0 bases from J, leaving 12 bases between. CDR1 is SEHNR and CDR2 is FQNEAQ in the germline V gene (reference sequence). The CDR3 contains 15 residues. CDR3 loop: CASSSRWGVNTEAFF. CDR3 DNA: TGTGCCAGCAGCTCTAGGTGGGGAGTGAACACTGAAGCTTTCTTT.

V usage is TRBV27 and J usage is TRBJ2-3; TRBD1 is a possible D gene (6 bases). V shed 4 bases and J shed 8 bases, with 13 bases lying between them. Germline loops: CDR1 MNHEY, CDR2 SMNVEV (reference sequence). This CDR3 has 13 residues. The CDR3: CASSYMGTPTQYF. The CDR3 DNA reads as TGTGCCAGCAGTTATATGGGGACACCTACGCAGTATTTT.

The chain has TRBV30 and TRBJ2-1, with D unclear. V gave up 2 bases and J gave up 5 bases, with 7 bases separating them. This CDR3 has 12 residues. The germline gives CDR1 GTSNPN, CDR2 SVGIG (reference sequence). CDR3 DNA: TGTGCCTGGAGTTCAAGAAACAATGAGCAGTTCTTC. It codes for CAWSSRNNEQFF.

This chain connects TRBV9 to TRBJ1-1, with TRBD1 as a possible D gene (5 bases). V lost 4 bases to trimming and J lost 3 bases, with 10 bases between them. This CDR3 is built from 13 residues. Germline CDR1 reads SGDLS; CDR2 reads YYNGEE. This chain's CDR3 is CASSRRGDTEAFF. Written as DNA, the CDR3 is TGTGCCAGCAGCCGTCGGGGGGACACTGAAGCTTTCTTT.

This chain connects TRBV6-6 to TRBJ1-5; no firm D call. V lost 7 bases to trimming and J lost 4 bases, with 11 bases between them. Looked up from germline, CDR1 is MNHNY and CDR2 is SVGAGI (reference sequence). The CDR3 sequence is 13 residues long. DNA of the CDR3: TGTGCCAGCACCGCTGATCGGAATCAGCCCCAGCATTTT. Amino acids: CASTADRNQPQHF.

This chain joins TRBV6-6 and TRBJ2-7; D may be TRBD1 or TRBD2 (5 bases each). Trimming left V 5 bases short and J 5 bases short, with 19 bases between. Germline CDR1 and CDR2: MNHNY and SVGAGI (reference sequence). The CDR3 spans 15 residues. The DNA for the CDR3 is TGTGCCAGCAGTCCGCGGCAGGGAGCGGCCCACGAGCAGTACTTC. This codes for CASSPRQGAAHEQYF.

The rearrangement links TRBV9 to TRBJ2-3, with D unclear. Germline V CDR1 and CDR2: SGDLS, YYNGEE. The CDR3 has 13 amino acids. Trimming took 4 bases from V and 4 from J, leaving 10 bases between them. Written as DNA, the CDR3 is TGTGCCAGCAGCTTCTCGCGTGCAGATACGCAGTATTTT. Residues: CASSFSRADTQYF.

The V and J genes are TRBV9 and TRBJ2-1; D is tentatively TRBD1 or TRBD2 (6 bases each). CDR3 length equals 15 residues. V dropped 3 bases and J dropped 3 bases, with 13 bases sitting between them. The germline V gene has CDR1 SGDLS and CDR2 YYNGEE. This chain's CDR3 is CASSAPGAYYNEQFF. The CDR3 nucleotides are TGTGCCAGCAGCGCTCCGGGGGCTTACTACAATGAGCAGTTCTTC.

This chain uses TRBV29-1 with TRBJ2-7; D not certain. CDR1 is SQVTM, CDR2 ANQGSEA, per germline. The CDR3 contains 12 residues. Trimming removed 3 bases from V and 5 bases from J, with 11 bases in between. The CDR3 here is CSVEVQPDEQYF. The DNA of the CDR3 is TGCAGCGTTGAGGTACAGCCGGACGAGCAGTACTTC.

A single count supports this clone. This chain links TRBV21-1 with TRBJ1-5. TRBV21-1 is described as a pseudogene. This CDR3 has 19 residues. In DNA form, the CDR3 reads TGTGCCAGCAGCAAAGAGAAGGCATCGTTCGATTATAGCAATCAGCCCCAGCATTTT. Amino acids: CASSKEKASFDYSNQPQHF.

The rearrangement joins TRBV7-9 to TRBJ1-1, with D possibly being TRBD1 (6 bases). The CDR3 contains 15 residues. The germline gives CDR1 SEHNR, CDR2 FQNEAQ (reference sequence). Trimming took 2 bases from V and 3 from J, leaving 13 bases between them. The CDR3 region has the DNA TGTGCCAGCAGCTTATCGGGACAAAGGCACACTGAAGCTTTCTTT. It codes for CASSLSGQRHTEAFF. The whole variable domain, filled in from reference TRBV7-9 and TRBJ1-1, reads DTGVSQNPRHKITKRGQNVTFRCDPISEHNRLYWYRQTLGQGPEFLTYFQNEAQLEKSRLLSDRFSAERPKGSFSTLEIQRTEQGDSAMYLCASSLSGQRHTEAFFGQGTRLTVV.

The V gene is TRBV9, the J gene TRBJ1-1; possible D gene TRBD1, 5 bases. This CDR3 region has 13 residues. Germline V gene data show CDR1 as SGDLS and CDR2 as YYNGEE. Trimming took off 5 bases at V and 1 base at J, with 9 bases between the two ends. CDR3: CASSTGRNTEAFF. The DNA for the CDR3 is TGTGCCAGCAGTACAGGTCGGAACACTGAAGCTTTCTTT. The variable domain in full, completed from reference TRBV9 and TRBJ1-1, reads DSGVTQTPKHLITATGQRVTLRCSPRSGDLSVYWYQQSLDQGLQFLIQYYNGEERAKGNILERFSAQQFPDLHSELNLSSLELGDSALYFCASSTGRNTEAFFGQGTRLTVV.

This clone appeared a single time. The chain is built from TRBV7-8 and TRBJ2-7; 9 nucleotides align to TRBD1. With V trimmed by 5 bases and J by 5 bases, 10 bases remained unmatched. CDR1 is SGHVS and CDR2 is FQNEAQ in the germline V gene. This CDR3 spans 15 amino acids. CDR3 sequence: CASSDAGTGFHEQYF. CDR3 sequence (DNA): TGTGCCAGCAGCGATGCCGGGACAGGGTTCCACGAGCAGTACTTC.

This clone was seen a few times. The chain combines TRBV5-1 with TRBJ1-4; D is possibly TRBD1 (5 bases). V was trimmed by 4 bases and J by 1 base, leaving 11 bases between them. Germline CDR1 and CDR2: SGHRS and YFSETQ. There are 15 residues in the CDR3. CDR3: CASSPDGGTNEKLFF. The DNA for the CDR3 is TGCGCCAGCAGCCCGGACGGGGGAACTAATGAAAAACTGTTTTTT.

The chain couples TRBV25-1 to TRBJ2-3; 8 nucleotides agree with TRBD1. The CDR3 covers 14 residues. V gave up 10 bases and J gave up 3 bases; unmatched junction bases: 9. The V gene's germline CDR1 is MGHDK and CDR2 SYGVNS. The CDR3 DNA reads TGTGCCACTACAGGACAGGGTTCGACAGATACGCAGTATTTT. This gives the protein CATTGQGSTDTQYF.

This clone came up once. The rearrangement links TRBV21-1 to TRBJ1-5; the tabulated D call, TRBD1, remains unverified against the DNA. TRBV21-1 counts as a pseudogene. CDR3 length equals 16 residues. The CDR3 loop reads CASSRIPGQGNQPQHF. In nucleotides, the CDR3 is TGTGCCAGCAGCAGAATACCGGGACAGGGTAATCAGCCCCAGCATTTT.

The table lists this clone with a few counts. The chain links TRBV5-1 to TRBJ2-5; 7 bases fit TRBD2. Trimming cost V 0 bases and J 2 bases; bases outside gene matches: 7. This CDR3 is built from 16 residues. In germline, CDR1 is SGHRS, CDR2 YFSETQ. CDR3 coding DNA: TGCGCCAGCAGCTTGGCCGGGAGGACGTGGCAAGAGACCCAGTACTTC. Protein product: CASSLAGRTWQETQYF.

This clone was counted a few times. The chain joins TRBV30 to TRBJ2-7, with TRBD1 matching 8 bases. CDR3 length equals 14 residues. Germline V gene sequence: CDR1 GTSNPN, CDR2 SVGIG (reference sequence). With V trimmed by 5 bases and J by 4 bases, 10 bases remained unmatched. The CDR3 loop reads CAWSSGTGVYEQYF. In DNA, the CDR3 is TGTGCCTGGTCCTCCGGGACAGGAGTGTACGAGCAGTACTTC. The full variable domain, its missing parts supplied by reference TRBV30 and TRBJ2-7, is SQTIHQWPATLVQPVGSPLSLECTVEGTSNPNLYWYRQAAGRGLQLLFYSVGIGQISSEVPQNLSASRPQDRQFILSSKKLLLSDSGFYLCAWSSGTGVYEQYFGPGTRLTVT.

This clone was observed once. The rearrangement uses TRBV11-3 and TRBJ2-5; 9 bases agree with TRBD1. V was pared by 6 bases and J by 4 bases, with 6 bases of the junction left unmatched. Per the germline V gene, CDR1 is SGHNT and CDR2 is YENEEA. The CDR3 is 14 residues long. The CDR3 region has the DNA TGTGCCAGCAGATTTACAGGGGGCGGAGAGACCCAGTACTTC. Amino acid sequence: CASRFTGGGETQYF.